The entry below describes one T cell receptor beta chain. Its cognate antigen is unknown. Germline CDR1 and CDR2: LNHDA and SQIVND (reference sequence). This CDR3 has 11 residues. J lost 14 bases, V lost 7 bases, and 10 bases had no gene match. The method was immunoSEQ multiplex PCR; TCRdb's version includes in-frame clones alone and lacks a portion of them. The sample lists about 100,000 clones; around 85% were seen once. These data are taken from a study of T cell responses to AZD1222 COVID-19 vaccine. Findings and limits, study-wide: Repertoires in all cases were sampled only once the peak T cell response had passed. Possibly, clonal diversity was underestimated; donors were largely white British and included more females.

The starting material was peripheral blood, obtained on day 0 of AZD1222 vaccination. The sequence was obtained from an adult in good health. The chain employs TRBV19 and TRBJ1-2; 7 bases fit TRBD1. The DNA for the CDR3 is TGTGCCAGTACCTTTGACAGGGCCACAACCTTC. This translates into CASTFDRATTF.